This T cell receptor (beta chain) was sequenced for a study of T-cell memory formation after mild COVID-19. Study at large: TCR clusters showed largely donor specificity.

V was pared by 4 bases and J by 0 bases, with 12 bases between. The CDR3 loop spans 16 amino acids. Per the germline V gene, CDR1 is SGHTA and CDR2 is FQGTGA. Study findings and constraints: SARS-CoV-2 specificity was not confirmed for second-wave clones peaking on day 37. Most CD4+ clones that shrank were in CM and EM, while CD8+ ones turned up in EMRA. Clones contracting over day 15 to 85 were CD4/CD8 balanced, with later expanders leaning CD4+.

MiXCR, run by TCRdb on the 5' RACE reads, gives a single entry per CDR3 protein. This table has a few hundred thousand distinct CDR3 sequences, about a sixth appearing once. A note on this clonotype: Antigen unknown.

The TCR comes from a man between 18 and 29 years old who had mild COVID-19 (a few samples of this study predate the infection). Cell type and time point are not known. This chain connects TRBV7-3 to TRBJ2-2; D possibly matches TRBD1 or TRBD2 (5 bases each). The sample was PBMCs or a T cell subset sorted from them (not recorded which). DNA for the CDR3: TGTGCCAGCAGCTCCCAAGGGACCTCGAACACCGGGGAGCTGTTTTTT. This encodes CASSSQGTSNTGELFF.